This entry lists 4 T cell receptor beta chains sequenced from one sample in a study of human T cells and chemical hapten exposure. Time point described: patch test 3, about 24 weeks after DPC sensitization. The treatment was: therapeutic diphenylcyclopropenone sensitization with weekly scalp DPC. TCRdb processed the RACE reads anew with MiXCR; each CDR3 protein has one entry. The sample carries more than 150,000 distinct CDR3 sequences, under 30% recorded once. Sequencing was performed on whole blood, taken in connection with sensitization to the hapten diphenylcyclopropenone (DPC). These receptors all come from a woman in her thirties or forties with alopecia areata. Some clones in this sample may be carry-over from other donors' samples.

This clonotype was seen a few times. The chain couples TRBV7-8 to TRBJ2-3; 10 positions match TRBD2. CDR3 length: 16 residues. Germline CDR1 is SGHVS and CDR2 is FQNEAQ. V shed 7 bases and J 1 base; nucleotides not matched to a gene: 8. The chain's CDR3 is CASTLAGVVGTDTQYF. CDR3 sequence (DNA): TGTGCCAGCACCCTAGCGGGAGTGGTGGGCACAGATACGCAGTATTTT.

This rearrangement joins TRBV29-1 to TRBJ2-3, with D perhaps matching TRBD1 (6 bases). V shed 4 bases and J shed 0 bases, with 8 bases lying between them. CDR1 is SQVTM and CDR2 is ANQGSEA in the germline V gene. This CDR3 is built from 13 residues. As DNA, the CDR3 is TGCAGCGTTGGACAGGCAAGCACAGATACGCAGTATTTT. Its protein product is CSVGQASTDTQYF.

The gene calls are TRBV11-2 and TRBJ2-3, with D possibly being TRBD2 (6 bases). The V and J ends lost 7 bases and 0 bases respectively, with 14 bases between them. The germline V gene encodes CDR1 SGHAT and CDR2 FQNNGV. This CDR3 comprises 15 residues. CDR3 residues: CASTGWEASTDTQYF. CDR3 bases: TGTGCCAGCACCGGCTGGGAGGCTAGCACAGATACGCAGTATTTT.

The J gene is TRBJ2-7, the V gene TRBV7-2; possible D gene TRBD1, 6 bases. Germline V CDR1 and CDR2: SGHTA, FQGNSA. The CDR3 is 14 residues long. Trimming cost V 0 bases and J 2 bases, with 8 bases left between them. CDR3 region: CASSLAGDTYEQYF. The CDR3 nucleotides read TGTGCCAGCAGCTTAGCGGGGGACACCTACGAGCAGTACTTC.